The rows below give T cell receptor beta chains drawn from one sample of a study of cytomegalovirus exposure and HLA in healthy donors. Some clones are missing from TCRdb's copy, which holds only in-frame ones; the method was immunoSEQ multiplex PCR. Of roughly 110,000 clones listed, around 85% were seen once; the top ten hold around 2%. Sequencing was done on a sample of PBMCs. The receptors come from a young man in good health and CMV-seronegative. CDR3s include the opening cysteine and the closing phenylalanine or tryptophan. The D gene is left open where the match is weak. Clone size is not always given. Where it is, it says once, few, many or a class for expanded clones.

v_call: TRBV5-6; cdr3_length: 13; j_call: TRBJ2-7; d_call: .; clone_size: .; cdr3_aa: CASRTTDTYEQYF; cdr3_nt: TGTGCCAGCAGAACGACAGATACCTACGAGCAGTACTTC
v_call: TRBV15; cdr3_length: 15; j_call: TRBJ2-1; d_call: TRBD2; clone_size: once; cdr3_aa: CATSRDRGGAGEQFF; cdr3_nt: TGTGCCACCAGCAGAGACCGCGGGGGGGCGGGTGAGCAGTTCTTC
v_call: TRBV6-1; cdr3_length: 14; j_call: TRBJ2-5; d_call: .; clone_size: .; cdr3_aa: CASNERGTQETQYF; cdr3_nt: TGTGCCAGCAATGAACGGGGAACCCAAGAGACCCAGTACTTC
v_call: TRBV4-1; cdr3_length: 15; j_call: TRBJ1-3; d_call: .; clone_size: .; cdr3_aa: CASSQEPGVGNTIYF; cdr3_nt: TGCGCCAGCAGCCAAGAACCAGGGGTCGGAAACACCATATATTTT
v_call: TRBV6-5; cdr3_length: 14; j_call: TRBJ2-7; d_call: .; clone_size: .; cdr3_aa: CASSYRRGPNEQYF; cdr3_nt: TGTGCCAGCAGTTACCGCAGGGGTCCCAACGAGCAGTACTTC
v_call: TRBV5-6; cdr3_length: 9; j_call: TRBJ2-5; d_call: .; clone_size: .; cdr3_aa: CAPKPVQYF; cdr3_nt: TGTGCCCCCAAACCGGTACAGTACTTC
v_call: TRBV6-5; cdr3_length: 15; j_call: TRBJ1-2; d_call: TRBD1; clone_size: once; cdr3_aa: CASSQPGQGLYGYTF; cdr3_nt: TGTGCCAGCAGCCAGCCCGGACAGGGACTCTATGGCTACACCTTC
v_call: TRBV28; cdr3_length: 15; j_call: TRBJ2-7; d_call: TRBD1; clone_size: once; cdr3_aa: CASRTGTGGFYEQYF; cdr3_nt: TGTGCCAGCCGAACCGGGACAGGGGGTTTCTACGAGCAGTACTTC
v_call: TRBV4-1; cdr3_length: 17; j_call: TRBJ2-4; d_call: .; clone_size: .; cdr3_aa: CASSQPGVTLAKNIQYF; cdr3_nt: TGCGCCAGCAGCCAGCCCGGGGTTACGCTAGCCAAAAACATTCAGTACTTC
v_call: TRBV30; cdr3_length: 14; j_call: TRBJ2-1; d_call: .; clone_size: .; cdr3_aa: CAWSMGAVPNEQFF; cdr3_nt: TGTGCCTGGAGCATGGGAGCCGTCCCTAATGAGCAGTTCTTC
v_call: TRBV5-1; cdr3_length: 14; j_call: TRBJ2-7; d_call: .; clone_size: .; cdr3_aa: CASSALGLYDEQYF; cdr3_nt: TGCGCCAGCAGCGCCTTGGGACTTTACGACGAGCAGTACTTC
v_call: TRBV9; cdr3_length: 14; j_call: TRBJ1-5; d_call: .; clone_size: .; cdr3_aa: CASSVAGGGQPQHF; cdr3_nt: TGTGCCAGCAGCGTAGCAGGTGGAGGACAGCCCCAGCATTTT
v_call: TRBV18; cdr3_length: 14; j_call: TRBJ1-1; d_call: .; clone_size: .; cdr3_aa: CASSPGHLNTEAFF; cdr3_nt: TGTGCCAGCTCACCGGGACACCTGAACACTGAAGCTTTCTTT
v_call: TRBV27; cdr3_length: 12; j_call: TRBJ2-1; d_call: TRBD2; clone_size: .; cdr3_aa: CASSQIAGEQFF; cdr3_nt: TGTGCCAGCAGTCAGATAGCGGGTGAGCAGTTCTTC
v_call: TRBV9; cdr3_length: 16; j_call: TRBJ2-3; d_call: TRBD2; clone_size: few; cdr3_aa: CASSLTSGGPGDTQYF; cdr3_nt: TGTGCCAGCAGCCTGACTAGCGGGGGGCCGGGAGATACGCAGTATTTT
v_call: TRBV19; cdr3_length: 14; j_call: TRBJ1-5; d_call: .; clone_size: .; cdr3_aa: CASRWALGNQPQHF; cdr3_nt: TGTGCCAGTAGGTGGGCCCTTGGCAATCAGCCCCAGCATTTT
v_call: TRBV27; cdr3_length: 14; j_call: TRBJ2-1; d_call: .; clone_size: .; cdr3_aa: CASSFQTGHYEQFF; cdr3_nt: TGTGCCAGCAGTTTTCAGACAGGACATTATGAGCAGTTCTTC
v_call: TRBV27; cdr3_length: 13; j_call: TRBJ1-5; d_call: TRBD1; clone_size: .; cdr3_aa: CASSPTGVQPQHF; cdr3_nt: TGTGCCAGCAGTCCAACAGGGGTCCAGCCCCAGCATTTT
v_call: TRBV19; cdr3_length: 12; j_call: TRBJ1-6; d_call: .; clone_size: .; cdr3_aa: CASSTRNSPLHF; cdr3_nt: TGTGCCAGTAGTACCAGAAATTCACCCCTCCACTTT
v_call: TRBV10-3; cdr3_length: 11; j_call: TRBJ2-3; d_call: TRBD1; clone_size: .; cdr3_aa: CATGGTDTQYF; cdr3_nt: TGTGCGACAGGGGGCACAGATACGCAGTATTTT
v_call: TRBV6-5; cdr3_length: 13; j_call: TRBJ1-6; d_call: .; clone_size: .; cdr3_aa: CASSYSDNSPLHF; cdr3_nt: TGTGCCAGCAGTTACAGCGATAATTCACCCCTCCACTTT
v_call: TRBV5-1; cdr3_length: 14; j_call: TRBJ2-7; d_call: .; clone_size: .; cdr3_aa: CASSSQISSYEQYF; cdr3_nt: TGCGCCAGCAGCTCGCAGATAAGCTCCTACGAGCAGTACTTC
v_call: TRBV4-2; cdr3_length: 17; j_call: TRBJ2-1; d_call: TRBD2; clone_size: .; cdr3_aa: CASSQDESGSIYNEQFF; cdr3_nt: TGTGCCAGCAGCCAAGATGAGAGCGGGAGTATCTACAATGAGCAGTTCTTC
v_call: TRBV27; cdr3_length: 15; j_call: TRBJ2-7; d_call: TRBD2; clone_size: once; cdr3_aa: CASSLASGRSDEQYF; cdr3_nt: TGTGCCAGCAGTTTAGCTAGCGGGAGAAGCGACGAGCAGTACTTC
v_call: TRBV6-4; cdr3_length: 17; j_call: TRBJ2-2; d_call: TRBD2; clone_size: .; cdr3_aa: CASSALAGSGYTGELFF; cdr3_nt: TGTGCCAGCAGTGCCCTAGCGGGTAGCGGGTACACCGGGGAGCTGTTTTTT
v_call: TRBV10-1; cdr3_length: 14; j_call: TRBJ2-7; d_call: TRBD1; clone_size: .; cdr3_aa: CASSEGDRGGEQYF; cdr3_nt: TGCGCCAGCAGTGAGGGGGACAGGGGGGGCGAGCAGTACTTC
v_call: TRBV6-5; cdr3_length: 12; j_call: TRBJ1-1; d_call: .; clone_size: .; cdr3_aa: CASSPGDTEAFF; cdr3_nt: TGTGCCAGCAGCCCAGGGGATACTGAAGCTTTCTTT
v_call: TRBV7-9; cdr3_length: 15; j_call: TRBJ1-6; d_call: TRBD1; clone_size: .; cdr3_aa: CASSPRQGSDSPLHF; cdr3_nt: TGTGCCAGCAGCCCACGACAGGGTAGCGATTCACCCCTCCACTTT
v_call: TRBV4-2; cdr3_length: 15; j_call: TRBJ1-1; d_call: TRBD1; clone_size: .; cdr3_aa: CASSPPANRGTEAFF; cdr3_nt: TGTGCCAGCAGCCCCCCCGCCAACAGGGGGACTGAAGCTTTCTTT
v_call: TRBV6-1; cdr3_length: 15; j_call: TRBJ2-7; d_call: .; clone_size: .; cdr3_aa: CASSDPGRDSYEQYF; cdr3_nt: TGTGCCAGCAGTGACCCCGGCCGGGACTCCTACGAGCAGTACTTC
v_call: TRBV10-2; cdr3_length: 11; j_call: TRBJ2-1; d_call: .; clone_size: .; cdr3_aa: CASTDGGEQFF; cdr3_nt: TGCGCCAGCACCGATGGCGGGGAGCAGTTCTTC
v_call: TRBV13; cdr3_length: 15; j_call: TRBJ2-1; d_call: .; clone_size: .; cdr3_aa: CASSPGGVSPYEQFF; cdr3_nt: TGTGCCAGCAGCCCTGGAGGAGTAAGTCCGTATGAGCAGTTCTTC